The entry below gives a single T cell receptor beta chain sequence along with its context. Its specificity is unknown. The sample is drawn from a study of persistence of HIV-infected CD4 T cells. The immunoSEQ assay was version 4, run in survey mode. The repertoire was sequenced with immunoSEQ multiplex PCR; TCRdb's copy has only in-frame clones and lacks some. The sample holds 35,000 to 40,000 clones, about 87% seen once. General study findings and limits: Antigen-responding cells were enriched for degenerate expanded CDR3beta sequences.

The CDR3 runs 14 residues. Germline assignment: CDR1 LGHNT and CDR2 FRNRAP. V lost 2 bases, J lost 1 base, and 8 bases lay in between. Anti-CD3/anti-CD28 beads served as a nonspecific positive control stimulus. CD4+ T cells upregulating both CD40 ligand and CD69 were sorted as responding cells. Plasma HIV-1 RNA stayed below 50 copies/mL for at least 4 years. The gene calls are TRBV12-5 and TRBJ2-5; D is undetermined. The sequence came from an adult man with HIV who was CMV-seropositive. The sequences come from CD4+ T cells sorted from PBMCs after 18-hour stimulation, collected from a patient who received antiretroviral therapy. The CDR3: CASGLSASQETQYF. As DNA, the CDR3 is TGTGCTAGTGGTTTGTCCGCTTCCCAAGAGACCCAGTACTTC.